A selection of T cell receptor beta chains follows, all from one sample in a study of Ad26.COV2.S vaccination and SARS-CoV-2 variants. Clones were sequenced by immunoSEQ multiplex PCR, and TCRdb holds only the in-frame ones, with some missing. Of around 250,000 clones detected, 70% to 90% appear once; the ten largest clones hold 2.5% to 3.5%. The specimen comprised peripheral blood, sampled in a trial of Ad26.COV2.S vaccine versus placebo. The receptors were gathered from a person between 18 and 60 years old who received the Ad26.COV2.S COVID-19 vaccine or a placebo. Each CDR3 is given with its conserved first and last residue. D genes are given only for firm matches. Size is omitted from some rows. Given values are once, few, many or a class for expanded clones.

once,NA,TRBJ1-5,TRBV4-1,CASSQVGQPQHF,TGCGCCAGCAGCCAAGTTGGTCAGCCCCAGCATTTT
NA,NA,TRBJ1-3,TRBV10-3,CAISESHRPDSYGNTIYF,TGTGCCATCAGTGAGTCTCACCGACCTGACAGTTATGGAAACACCATATATTTT
NA,NA,TRBJ2-7,TRBV18,CASSPGSSYEQYF,TGTGCCAGCTCACCGGGTAGCTCCTACGAGCAGTACTTC
NA,NA,TRBJ2-7,TRBV3-1/TRBV3-2,CASSRPGHYEQYF,TGTGCCAGCAGCCGGCCGGGACACTACGAGCAGTACTTC
NA,NA,TRBJ1-4,TRBV18,CASSPATNEKLFF,TGTGCCAGCTCACCTGCAACTAATGAAAAACTGTTTTTT
NA,NA,TRBJ1-2,TRBV7-8,CASSRAASNYGYTF,TGTGCCAGCAGCCGGGCGGCATCTAACTATGGCTACACCTTC
NA,NA,TRBJ2-1,TRBV5-6,CASSLGGAEQFF,TGTGCCAGCAGCCTGGGGGGGGCCGAGCAGTTCTTC
few,TRBD2,TRBJ2-1,TRBV3-1/TRBV3-2,CASSQIAGVGDNEQFF,TGTGCCAGCAGCCAAATAGCGGGAGTGGGTGACAATGAGCAGTTCTTC
NA,NA,TRBJ2-7,TRBV3-1/TRBV3-2,CASSQRVAYEQYF,TGTGCCAGCAGCCAAAGGGTAGCCTACGAGCAGTACTTC
once,NA,TRBJ2-5,TRBV7-2,CASSFAGADQETQYF,TGTGCCAGCAGCTTCGCGGGGGCCGACCAAGAGACCCAGTACTTC
NA,NA,TRBJ1-1,TRBV30,CASANTEAFF,TGTGCCTCTGCGAACACTGAAGCTTTCTTT
NA,NA,TRBJ2-1,TRBV11-3,CASSKGGDEQFF,TGTGCCAGCAGCAAGGGCGGGGATGAGCAGTTCTTC
NA,TRBD1,TRBJ2-7,TRBV4-3,CASSRGQGGTYEQYF,TGCGCCAGCAGCCGGGGACAGGGGGGGACCTACGAGCAGTACTTC
NA,NA,TRBJ1-2,TRBV4-1,CASSAHRANHYGYTF,TGCGCCAGCAGCGCGCACAGGGCCAACCACTATGGCTACACCTTC
NA,NA,TRBJ2-5,TRBV30,CAWEGEYQETQYF,TGTGCCTGGGAGGGGGAGTACCAAGAGACCCAGTACTTC
once,TRBD1,TRBJ2-3,TRBV5-6,CASSEQGSSTDTQYF,TGTGCCAGCAGCGAACAGGGGAGTAGCACAGATACGCAGTATTTT
once,NA,TRBJ1-2,TRBV7-9,CASSPGTGGLGYTF,TGTGCCAGCAGCCCCGGGACGGGAGGTTTGGGCTACACCTTC
NA,TRBD1,TRBJ2-5,TRBV3-1/TRBV3-2,CASSPWTGGTETQYF,TGTGCCAGCAGCCCCTGGACAGGGGGCACAGAGACCCAGTACTTC
NA,NA,TRBJ2-2,TRBV11-2,CASSLVTGRNTGELFF,TGTGCCAGCAGCTTAGTTACCGGGAGAAATACCGGGGAGCTGTTTTTT
NA,NA,TRBJ1-4,TRBV4-3,CASSQEIAEKLFF,TGCGCCAGCAGCCAAGAGATAGCTGAAAAACTGTTTTTT
NA,NA,TRBJ2-7,TRBV9,CASRTPHTGGFYEQYF,TGTGCCAGCAGAACCCCCCACACGGGCGGGTTCTACGAGCAGTACTTC
NA,TRBD1,TRBJ2-5,TRBV12-3/TRBV12-4,CASSRQGEETQYF,TGTGCCAGCAGTCGACAGGGGGAAGAGACCCAGTACTTC
once,TRBD2,TRBJ2-7,TRBV18,CASRHDSGTFYEQYF,TGTGCCAGCCGACACGATAGCGGGACGTTCTACGAGCAGTACTTC
NA,TRBD2,TRBJ2-1,TRBV15,CATSRDGLAGADSYNEQFF,TGTGCCACCAGCAGAGATGGACTAGCGGGAGCGGACTCCTACAATGAGCAGTTCTTC
NA,NA,TRBJ1-5,TRBV28,CASSSYRYSNQPQHF,TGTGCCAGCAGTTCCTACAGGTATAGCAATCAGCCCCAGCATTTT
NA,NA,TRBJ1-1,TRBV19,CASSIQIENTEAFF,TGTGCCAGTAGTATTCAGATAGAGAACACTGAAGCTTTCTTT
NA,NA,TRBJ2-7,TRBV29-1,CSVREYGDSYEQYF,TGCAGCGTCCGTGAATATGGGGACTCCTACGAGCAGTACTTC
once,NA,TRBJ1-4,TRBV5-1,CASRPNPGGSEKLFF,TGCGCCAGCAGGCCCAATCCGGGGGGGAGTGAAAAACTGTTTTTT
NA,NA,TRBJ1-2,TRBV7-2,CASSYTSGYGYTF,TGTGCCAGCAGCTACACCTCAGGGTATGGCTACACCTTC
NA,NA,TRBJ1-1,TRBV10-3,CAIREQQLNTEAFF,TGTGCCATCAGAGAACAGCAGCTGAACACTGAAGCTTTCTTT
NA,NA,TRBJ2-1,TRBV27,CASSLRGYEQFF,TGTGCCAGCAGTTTAAGGGGGTATGAGCAGTTCTTC
few,TRBD1,TRBJ1-2,TRBV5-1,CASSRSGTGIIYGYTF,TGCGCCAGCAGCAGGTCCGGGACAGGGATTATCTATGGCTACACCTTC
NA,TRBD1,TRBJ1-1,TRBV11-3,CASSSRTGNTEAFF,TGTGCCAGCAGCTCCCGGACAGGGAACACTGAAGCTTTCTTT
NA,NA,TRBJ1-5,TRBV4-3,CASSQDWGQGNQPQHF,TGCGCCAGCAGCCAAGACTGGGGGCAAGGGAATCAGCCCCAGCATTTT
few,NA,TRBJ1-3,TRBV6-2/TRBV6-3,CASSPWAYGGNTIYF,TGTGCCAGCAGTCCCTGGGCCTACGGAGGAAACACCATATATTTT
NA,NA,TRBJ1-5,TRBV2,CASRADQPQHF,TGTGCCAGCAGAGCTGATCAGCCCCAGCATTTT
few,NA,TRBJ2-1,TRBV18,CASSLQNNEQFF,TGTGCCAGCTCACTACAGAACAATGAGCAGTTCTTC
NA,TRBD1,TRBJ2-4,TRBV27,CASSPSPPNRGPKNIQYF,TGTGCCAGCAGCCCGTCGCCCCCCAACAGGGGGCCCAAAAACATTCAGTACTTC
once,TRBD1,TRBJ2-2,TRBV4-2,CASSWTGRNTGELFF,TGTGCCAGCAGCTGGACAGGGAGGAACACCGGGGAGCTGTTTTTT
once,TRBD1,TRBJ1-3,TRBV19,CASRRQGSGNTIYF,TGTGCCAGTAGAAGACAGGGCTCTGGAAACACCATATATTTT